A selection of T cell receptor beta chains follows, all from one sample in a study of CD8+CD57+ T cells in acquired aplastic anemia. MiXCR was run by TCRdb on the reads, yielding one entry per CDR3 protein. The data contain approximately 170,000 distinct CDR3 sequences, roughly 50% of them singletons. Sequenced input: sorted CD4+, CD8+, or CD8+CD57+ T cells (not recorded which) from PBMCs. These receptors all stem from a human donor with aplastic anemia. Each CDR3 is given with its conserved first and last residue. The D gene is left open where the match is weak. A row's size may be missing; if present it is once, few, many or a size class.

TRBV7-2,TRBJ1-5,many,.,CASTDAYSNQPQHF,TGTGCCAGCACCGACGCTTATAGCAATCAGCCCCAGCATTTT
TRBV24-1,TRBJ1-5,once,.,CATLPLAGSGNQPQHF,TGTGCCACCTTACCGTTGGCGGGGTCGGGCAATCAGCCCCAGCATTTT
TRBV11-2,TRBJ1-5,many,.,CASSYRPGHATNQPQHF,TGTGCCAGCAGCTACCGGCCGGGACACGCGACCAATCAGCCCCAGCATTTT
TRBV5-8,TRBJ1-1,.,.,CASSGALRGTGAFF,TGTGCCAGCAGCGGGGCCCTCCGGGGCACTGGAGCTTTCTTT
TRBV6-1,TRBJ2-3,many,TRBD1,CASSLTGTGSTDTQYF,TGTGCCAGCAGCCTGACAGGGACAGGGAGCACAGATACGCAGTATTTT
TRBV11-2,TRBJ2-1,.,TRBD2,CASSVGDSGGNNEQFF,TGTGCCAGCAGCGTAGGTGATAGCGGGGGGAACAATGAGCAGTTCTTC
TRBV10-3,TRBJ1-4,.,.,CAITGGANEKLFF,TGTGCCATCACCGGCGGGGCTAATGAAAAACTGTTTTTT
TRBV19,TRBJ2-2,many,.,CASSSLGVKVSTGELFF,TGTGCCAGTAGTAGCCTTGGGGTAAAGGTCTCCACCGGGGAGCTGTTTTTT
TRBV10-3,TRBJ2-1,many,TRBD1,CAIGQGYNEQFF,TGTGCCATCGGACAGGGCTACAATGAGCAGTTCTTC
TRBV19,TRBJ1-4,.,.,CASSIAGKLFF,TGTGCCAGTAGTATAGCTGGAAAACTGTTTTTT
TRBV9,TRBJ2-1,many,TRBD2,CASSPSGLVNEQFF,TGTGCCAGCAGCCCCTCAGGACTAGTCAACGAGCAGTTCTTC
TRBV19,TRBJ1-2,.,TRBD1,CASTPGQGSKGYTF,TGTGCCAGTACGCCGGGACAGGGTTCGAAAGGCTACACCTTC
TRBV5-8,TRBJ2-3,many,TRBD2,CASSLARASGSTDTQYF,TGTGCCAGCAGCTTGGCCAGGGCTAGCGGTAGCACAGATACGCAGTATTTT
TRBV19,TRBJ1-1,.,.,CASSIPPGQSMNTEAFF,TGTGCCAGTAGTATCCCCCCCGGACAGTCGATGAACACTGAAGCTTTCTTT
TRBV9,TRBJ2-5,.,.,CASSVGPLYF,TGTGCCAGCAGCGTCGGCCCCCTGTACTTC
TRBV10-3,TRBJ2-5,.,.,CASRNLSRSQETQYF,TGTGCCAGCAGAAACCTAAGTCGGTCCCAAGAGACCCAGTACTTC
TRBV7-9,TRBJ1-4,many,.,CASSVTLGEKLFF,TGTGCCAGCAGCGTCACACTAGGGGAAAAACTGTTTTTT
TRBV29-1,TRBJ2-3,many,TRBD2,CSATPTSGRTDTQYF,TGCAGCGCAACCCCAACTAGCGGGAGGACAGATACGCAGTATTTT
TRBV7-9,TRBJ2-6,.,.,CASSFDRSGANVLTF,TGTGCCAGCAGCTTTGACAGATCCGGGGCCAACGTCCTGACTTTC
TRBV12-3/TRBV12-4,TRBJ2-1,many,.,CASSFRTPGNEQFF,TGTGCCAGCAGTTTCCGGACTCCCGGCAATGAGCAGTTCTTC
TRBV10-3,TRBJ1-2,.,.,CAILDQVAHGYTF,TGTGCCATCCTCGATCAGGTTGCCCATGGCTACACCTTC
TRBV15,TRBJ2-3,.,.,CATSLGLTDTQYF,TGTGCCACCTCTTTAGGTTTAACAGATACGCAGTATTTT
TRBV29-1,TRBJ2-1,.,.,CSVGTSLGNEQFF,TGCAGCGTCGGGACTTCCCTCGGCAATGAGCAGTTCTTC
TRBV19,TRBJ1-1,few,.,CASSIPGTAEAFF,TGTGCCAGTAGTATTCCAGGTACAGCTGAAGCTTTCTTT
TRBV3-1,TRBJ1-2,many,.,CASSQGHGYTF,TGTGCCAGCAGCCAAGGGCATGGCTACACCTTC
TRBV19,TRBJ1-1,few,TRBD1,CASSPRDSVTEAFF,TGTGCCAGTAGTCCCCGGGACAGCGTCACTGAAGCTTTCTTT
TRBV10-3,TRBJ2-2,many,.,CAISETGTNTGELFF,TGTGCCATCAGCGAAACAGGGACAAACACCGGGGAGCTGTTTTTT
TRBV19,TRBJ1-6,.,.,CASTPGNGSPLHF,TGTGCCAGTACCCCCGGGAATGGTTCACCCCTCCACTTT
TRBV5-1,TRBJ2-7,many,TRBD1,CASSLVRGTVYEQYF,TGCGCCAGCAGCTTGGTAAGGGGGACAGTCTACGAGCAGTACTTC
TRBV20-1,TRBJ1-3,many,.,CSAHSGIRLNSGNTIYF,TGCAGTGCTCACTCGGGGATTAGGCTGAACTCTGGAAACACCATATATTTT